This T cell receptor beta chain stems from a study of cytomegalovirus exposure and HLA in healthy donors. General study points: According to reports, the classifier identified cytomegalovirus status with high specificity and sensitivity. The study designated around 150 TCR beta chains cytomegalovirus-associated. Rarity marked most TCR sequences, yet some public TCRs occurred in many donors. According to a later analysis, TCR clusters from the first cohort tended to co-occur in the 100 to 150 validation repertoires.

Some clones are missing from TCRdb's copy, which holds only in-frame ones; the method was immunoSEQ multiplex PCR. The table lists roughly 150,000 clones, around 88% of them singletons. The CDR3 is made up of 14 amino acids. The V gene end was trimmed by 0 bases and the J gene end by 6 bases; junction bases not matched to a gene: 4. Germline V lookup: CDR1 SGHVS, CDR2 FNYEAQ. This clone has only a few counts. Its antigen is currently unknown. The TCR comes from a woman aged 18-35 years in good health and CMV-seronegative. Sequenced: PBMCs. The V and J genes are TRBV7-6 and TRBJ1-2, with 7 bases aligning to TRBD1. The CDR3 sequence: CASSLAPQGNGYTF. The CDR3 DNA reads TGTGCCAGCAGCTTAGCCCCACAGGGGAATGGCTACACCTTC.